This passage covers 21 T cell receptor beta chains from one sample sequenced in a study of cytomegalovirus exposure and HLA in healthy donors. Assay: immunoSEQ multiplex PCR; the TCRdb copy retains only in-frame clones and omits some. The table shows some 240,000 clones, with 75% to 90% occurring only once. Sequences were obtained from PBMCs. The source of these receptors is a woman aged 18-29 years in good health and CMV-seronegative.

V usage is TRBV9 and J usage is TRBJ2-1, with 8 bases aligning to TRBD1. CDR1 and CDR2 from the germline V gene are SGDLS and YYNGEE. V trimming: 3 bases; J trimming: 6 bases; junction bases outside the gene matches: 5. The length of the CDR3 is 14 residues. The CDR3 DNA is TGTGCCAGCAGCGCCCGGACAGGGTTCAATGAGCAGTTCTTC. It codes for CASSARTGFNEQFF.

The rearrangement uses TRBV19 and TRBJ2-1, with D maybe TRBD2 (5 bases). Between the trimmed V and J ends, which lost 7 bases and 8 bases, there was a span of 12 bases. CDR3 size: 12 residues. Germline V gene data show CDR1 as LNHDA and CDR2 as SQIVND (reference sequence). The DNA of the CDR3 is TGTGCCAGTATGAACGGAGGTGATGAGCAGTTCTTC. Translated, it gives CASMNGGDEQFF.

This clone has only a few counts. The V call is TRBV2, the J call TRBJ1-5; D not resolved. The CDR3 consists of 13 residues. Trimming cost V 2 bases and J 3 bases, with 5 bases left between them. Germline-derived CDR1 and CDR2 are SNHLY and FYNNEI. The CDR3 loop reads CASSERTNQPQHF. The CDR3 region has the DNA TGTGCCAGCAGTGAACGGACCAATCAGCCCCAGCATTTT.

The CDR3 DNA sequence: TGTGCCAGCAGCCAAGATGATGGGGGAGCAGGCACTGAAGCTTTCTTT. It encodes CASSQDDGGAGTEAFF. The chain recombines TRBV14 with TRBJ1-1; D may be TRBD1 (5 bases). The CDR3 is 16 residues long. CDR1 and CDR2 from the germline V gene are SGHDN and FVKESK. Trimming took 0 bases from V and 4 from J, leaving 15 bases between them.

This chain links TRBV4-1 with TRBJ1-4; D gene unclear. V dropped 4 bases and J dropped 9 bases, with 21 bases sitting between them. This CDR3 has 16 amino acids. CDR1 MGHRA and CDR2 YSYEKL come from the germline V gene. The CDR3: CASSPLSPDASQKLFF. The CDR3 coding sequence is TGCGCCAGCAGCCCCCTTTCCCCAGACGCGTCACAAAAACTGTTTTTT.

The CDR3: CAISPSGRRGETQYF. DNA of the CDR3: TGTGCCATCAGTCCCTCAGGGCGGAGGGGGGAGACCCAGTACTTC. The J gene is TRBJ2-5, the V gene TRBV10-3; D may match TRBD1 or TRBD2 (6 bases each). This CDR3 contains 15 residues. Germline CDR1 reads ENHRY; CDR2 reads SYGVKD. V lost 5 bases and J 5 bases, leaving 18 bases between the germline ends.

The chain uses TRBV14 and TRBJ2-2, with D possibly being TRBD2 (5 bases). Germline V gene sequence: CDR1 SGHDN, CDR2 FVKESK. Between the trimmed V and J ends, which lost 2 bases and 8 bases, there was a span of 15 bases. The CDR3 length is 15 residues. The CDR3 is CASSQTQTGGGELFF. The DNA of the CDR3 is TGTGCCAGCAGCCAAACCCAGACCGGAGGTGGGGAGCTGTTTTTT.

V usage is TRBV29-1 and J usage is TRBJ1-1; TRBD1 might be the D (5 bases). The CDR3 extends over 12 amino acids. V lost 3 bases and J 6 bases, leaving 11 bases between the germline ends. Germline lookup yields CDR1 SQVTM and CDR2 ANQGSEA. The CDR3: CSVEEGTSEAFF. CDR3 bases: TGCAGCGTTGAGGAAGGGACTTCTGAAGCTTTCTTT.

The chain links TRBV5-1 to TRBJ1-2, with TRBD1 matching 8 bases. J was trimmed by 3 bases and V by 4 bases; bases with no gene match: 8. The CDR3 spans 15 residues. CDR1 is SGHRS, CDR2 YFSETQ, per germline. The chain's CDR3 is CASSGQGQVDYGYTF. Written as DNA, the CDR3 is TGCGCCAGCAGCGGACAGGGCCAGGTAGACTATGGCTACACCTTC.

V is TRBV28 and J is TRBJ1-1; the D is unclear. CDR1 MDHEN and CDR2 SYDVKM come from the germline V gene. This CDR3 spans 15 amino acids. Trimming removed 5 bases at V and 1 base at J, with 14 bases between. The chain's CDR3 is CASSPGSAANTEAFF. The CDR3 DNA is TGTGCCAGCAGTCCTGGATCGGCGGCGAACACTGAAGCTTTCTTT.

Only a few counts were recorded for this clone. The V and J genes are TRBV28 and TRBJ1-2, with D tentatively TRBD1 (5 bases). This CDR3 contains 14 residues. The V and J ends lost 5 bases and 5 bases respectively, with 15 bases between them. Looked up from germline, CDR1 is MDHEN and CDR2 is SYDVKM. The CDR3 is CASSPPPQGYGYTF. CDR3 coding DNA: TGTGCCAGCAGTCCCCCTCCCCAGGGATATGGCTACACCTTC.

This chain joins TRBV7-2 and TRBJ2-3; 9 bases map to TRBD2. In germline, CDR1 is SGHTA, CDR2 FQGNSA. This CDR3 comprises 15 residues. Trimming at V came to 5 bases and at J to 3 bases, leaving 6 bases not matched to a gene. This chain's CDR3 is CASSRRAGGTDTQYF. The DNA for the CDR3 is TGTGCCAGCAGCCGAAGAGCGGGAGGAACAGATACGCAGTATTTT.

The J gene is TRBJ1-2, the V gene TRBV15; D is ambiguous. Trimming stripped 0 bases from V and 7 bases from J, with 6 bases between. The CDR3 has 12 residues. CDR1 and CDR2 from the germline V gene are LNHNV and YYDKDF (reference sequence). The CDR3 DNA follows: TGTGCCACCAGCAGAGAGGGGTTTGGCTACACCTTC. It yields the protein CATSREGFGYTF.

In this sample, this clone is medium-sized. The chain employs TRBV5-1 and TRBJ1-2; D is unclear. Germline lookup yields CDR1 SGHRS and CDR2 YFSETQ. This CDR3 region has 13 residues. V was trimmed by 2 bases and J by 4 bases, leaving 9 bases between them. The chain's CDR3 is CASSFGSFYGYTF. The CDR3 nucleotides are TGCGCCAGCAGCTTTGGATCGTTCTATGGCTACACCTTC.

The chain joins TRBV5-1 to TRBJ1-4; D not resolved. There are 13 residues in the CDR3. V lost 0 bases to trimming and J lost 10 bases, with 10 bases between them. Germline lookup yields CDR1 SGHRS and CDR2 YFSETQ. CDR3 sequence (DNA): TGCGCCAGCAGCTTGGCCTTCATTGGAAAACTGTTTTTT. This gives the protein CASSLAFIGKLFF.

The V call is TRBV4-1, the J call TRBJ1-1; D remains unclear. This CDR3 contains 17 residues. V lost 0 bases to trimming and J lost 3 bases, with 17 bases between them. Germline loops: CDR1 MGHRA, CDR2 YSYEKL. CDR3 nucleotides: TGCGCCAGCAGCCAAGAACTGGGCCCCCAGATTTACACTGAAGCTTTCTTT. Translated: CASSQELGPQIYTEAFF.

CDR3 coding DNA: TGTGCCAGCAGTGAAAGTGGCCCTAGATCCTACAATGAGCAGTTCTTC. Its protein is CASSESGPRSYNEQFF. This chain connects TRBV25-1 to TRBJ2-1, with D uncertain. The length of the CDR3 is 16 residues. The germline V gene has CDR1 MGHDK and CDR2 SYGVNS. V lost 2 bases, J lost 1 base, and 12 bases lay in between. Drawing the rest from reference TRBV25-1 and TRBJ2-1, the complete variable domain is EADIYQTPRYLVIGTGKKITLECSQTMGHDKMYWYQQDPGMELHLIHYSYGVNSTEKGDLSSESTVSRIRTEHFPLTLESARPSHTSQYLCASSESGPRSYNEQFFGPGTRLTVL.

The V and J genes are TRBV27 and TRBJ2-4, with D hard to call. The CDR3 has 17 amino acids. The ends were cut back, 5 bases at V and 0 bases at J, with 17 bases in the middle. Germline loops: CDR1 MNHEY, CDR2 SMNVEV (reference sequence). Written as DNA, the CDR3 is TGTGCCAGCAGTCGAGACCCAGGATTGCTAGCCAAAAACATTCAGTACTTC. Protein sequence: CASSRDPGLLAKNIQYF.

V is TRBV2 and J is TRBJ2-1, with D possibly TRBD1 on 6 matching bases. Trimming pared 4 bases from V and 1 base from J, leaving 11 bases between. The germline V gene encodes CDR1 SNHLY and CDR2 FYNNEI. This CDR3 has 15 residues. This CDR3 is CASSVDSVSYNEQFF. CDR3 DNA sequence: TGTGCCAGCAGTGTGGACAGCGTTTCCTACAATGAGCAGTTCTTC.

The CDR3 DNA sequence: TGTGCCAGCCTGGGAGGGGGCGCGGGGAACACTGAAGCTTTCTTT. It yields the protein CASLGGGAGNTEAFF. This sequence joins TRBV6-6 and TRBJ1-1; 7 bases are shared with TRBD1. The CDR3 has 15 amino acids. Germline V gene lookup returns CDR1 MNHNY and CDR2 SVGAGI (reference sequence). The V gene end was trimmed by 8 bases and the J gene end by 1 base; junction bases not matched to a gene: 10.

This clone has a handful of counts. V gene TRBV5-1 combines with J gene TRBJ2-1; D perhaps matches TRBD1 (5 bases). This CDR3 contains 12 residues. In germline, CDR1 is SGHRS, CDR2 YFSETQ. V gave up 4 bases and J gave up 4 bases, with 6 bases separating them. DNA for the CDR3: TGCGCCAGCAGCAGGGGTTACAATGAGCAGTTCTTC. It is translated as CASSRGYNEQFF.